These 29 T cell receptor beta chains were all obtained from the same sample, sequenced in a study of shared clonotypes between healthy human individuals. Measured with immunoSEQ multiplex PCR; TCRdb has only the in-frame clones, and not every one. Among nearly 1 million clones listed, about 80% were seen once. Sequencing was done on a sample of memory CD4+ T cells sorted from blood. The subset denotes: CD45RA-negative fraction. The receptors were sampled from a man between 18 and 29 years old in good health.

V gene TRBV4-2 combines with J gene TRBJ2-1; 9 positions agree with TRBD1. There are 16 residues in the CDR3. The ends lost 4 bases at V and 5 bases at J; junction bases unmatched: 9. Germline V gene sequence: CDR1 LGHNA, CDR2 YNFKEQ. This CDR3 is CASSPLTGGKNNEQFF. In DNA form, the CDR3 reads TGTGCCAGCAGCCCTCTGACAGGGGGTAAAAACAATGAGCAGTTCTTC.

With respect to this clone: A single base is all that separates this from a far larger clone, so a read error is likely. This specimen includes other DNA sequences encoding the same CDR3. The rearrangement uses TRBV30 and TRBJ1-1; the match to TRBD1 covers 8 bases. Germline CDR1 is GTSNPN and CDR2 is SVGIG (reference sequence). This CDR3 contains 12 residues. V trimming: 8 bases; J trimming: 0 bases; junction bases outside the gene matches: 2. Here the CDR3 reads CARDRMNTEAFF. DNA for the CDR3: TGTGCCCGGGACAGGATGAACACTGAAGCTTTCTTT.

This clone was seen a single time. Here the CDR3 DNA reads TGTGCCAGGATAACTACCGGACTAGCGGATAACACCGGGGAGCTGTTTTTT. Translated, it gives CARITTGLADNTGELFF. The V and J genes are TRBV21-1 and TRBJ2-2; the D call TRBD2 from the table was never checked on the DNA. TRBV21-1 is flagged as a pseudogene. The CDR3 sequence is 17 residues long.

This clone has a handful of counts. J is TRBJ2-2 and V is TRBV30, with a weak D call TRBD2 (6 bases). The CDR3 is 16 amino acids. The germline gives CDR1 GTSNPN, CDR2 SVGIG (reference sequence). The V and J ends lost 4 bases and 4 bases respectively, with 19 bases between them. The CDR3 here is CAWNRNPMTSTGELFF. The DNA for the CDR3 is TGTGCCTGGAATCGGAACCCGATGACTAGCACCGGGGAGCTGTTTTTT.

The gene calls are TRBV25-1 and TRBJ1-3; no clear D gene. CDR1 is MGHDK and CDR2 is SYGVNS in the germline V gene. This CDR3 comprises 13 residues. Trimming removed 4 bases at V and 3 bases at J, with 7 bases between. The CDR3 here is CASSGLNGNTIYF. As DNA, the CDR3 is TGTGCCAGCAGTGGTCTAAATGGAAACACCATATATTTT. Together with reference TRBV25-1 and TRBJ1-3, the CDR3 gives the full variable domain: EADIYQTPRYLVIGTGKKITLECSQTMGHDKMYWYQQDPGMELHLIHYSYGVNSTEKGDLSSESTVSRIRTEHFPLTLESARPSHTSQYLCASSGLNGNTIYFGEGSWLTVV.

In its sample, this clone was seen many times. The chain combines TRBV25-1 with TRBJ1-5; 10 bases line up with TRBD1. This CDR3 region has 14 residues. Germline-derived CDR1 and CDR2 are MGHDK and SYGVNS. V gave up 6 bases and J gave up 3 bases; unmatched junction bases: 2. The CDR3: CASRGTGDNQPQHF. CDR3 DNA: TGTGCCAGCAGAGGGACAGGGGACAATCAGCCCCAGCATTTT.

The chain recombines TRBV11-2 with TRBJ2-7; D might be TRBD1 or TRBD2, each matching 5 bases. Germline CDR1 SGHAT, CDR2 FQNNGV. The V end lost 1 base, the J end lost 3 bases, and 10 bases lay between the germline ends. The CDR3 is 14 amino acids. Here the CDR3 reads CASSLAGTGYEQYF. As DNA, the CDR3 is TGTGCCAGCAGCTTAGCGGGGACGGGCTACGAGCAGTACTTC. Drawing the rest from reference TRBV11-2 and TRBJ2-7, the complete variable domain is EAGVAQSPRYKIIEKRQSVAFWCNPISGHATLYWYQQILGQGPKLLIQFQNNGVVDDSQLPKDRFSAERLKGVDSTLKIQPAKLEDSAVYLCASSLAGTGYEQYFGPGTRLTVT.

This clone has just a few counts. Different DNA sequences within this sample yield the same CDR3. J is TRBJ2-7 and V is TRBV7-9; no clear D. This CDR3 is 13 amino acids long. Trimming stripped 1 base from V and 2 bases from J, with 6 bases between. Germline lookup yields CDR1 SEHNR and CDR2 FQNEAQ (reference sequence). The CDR3 sequence: CASSLGRAYEQYF. CDR3 DNA: TGTGCCAGCAGCTTAGGACGGGCCTACGAGCAGTACTTC. Full variable domain (missing parts from reference TRBV7-9 and TRBJ2-7): DTGVSQNPRHKITKRGQNVTFRCDPISEHNRLYWYRQTLGQGPEFLTYFQNEAQLEKSRLLSDRFSAERPKGSFSTLEIQRTEQGDSAMYLCASSLGRAYEQYFGPGTRLTVT.

The rearrangement uses TRBV7-8 and TRBJ1-4, with TRBD1 matching over 8 bases. Germline V CDR1 and CDR2: SGHVS, FQNEAQ. V shed 5 bases and J 8 bases; nucleotides not matched to a gene: 16. The CDR3 runs to 17 residues. CDR3 in DNA: TGTGCCAGCAGCCTATACAGCGGACAGGGTTTGGGCGAAAAACTGTTTTTT. Translating gives CASSLYSGQGLGEKLFF.

The chain is built from TRBV6-1 and TRBJ2-7; TRBD2 matches 8 bases. Looked up from germline, CDR1 is MNHNS and CDR2 is SASEGT. This CDR3 is built from 15 residues. V was clipped by 2 bases and J by 3 bases; unmatched bases: 6. CDR3 coding DNA: TGTGCCAGCAGTGAAATTCTAGCGGGTTACTACGAGCAGTACTTC. Its translation: CASSEILAGYYEQYF.

V and J are TRBV5-4 and TRBJ2-3, with a possible D match to TRBD2 (5 bases). The CDR3 is 16 amino acids. CDR1 and CDR2 from the germline V gene are SGHNT and YYREEE (reference sequence). Deletions cut 4 bases from V and 0 bases from J, with 15 bases between. In nucleotides, the CDR3 is TGTGCCAGCAGCCCCGCCGGCGGGCGAAGCACAGATACGCAGTATTTT. This translates into CASSPAGGRSTDTQYF.

This chain connects TRBV10-1 to TRBJ2-1; TRBD1 matches at 11 bases. The CDR3 loop spans 14 amino acids. Germline V gives CDR1 WNHNN, CDR2 SYGVQD (reference sequence). V lost 8 bases and J lost 4; bases outside the gene matches: 4. The DNA of the CDR3 is TGCGCCAGCGAAGGACAGGGGGCGTACAATGAGCAGTTCTTC. The encoded protein is CASEGQGAYNEQFF.

The V and J genes are TRBV5-1 and TRBJ2-3; 14 nucleotides align to TRBD2. The CDR3 loop spans 20 amino acids. Germline V lookup: CDR1 SGHRS, CDR2 YFSETQ. J lost 3 bases, V lost 4 bases, and 16 bases had no gene match. DNA of the CDR3: TGCGCCAGCAGCAAACCGGGACTAGCGGGAGTTTTGACAGGGACAGATACGCAGTATTTT. This translates into CASSKPGLAGVLTGTDTQYF.

As DNA, the CDR3 is TGCGCCAGCAGCTTGGGAGTGGGCTCCGCTAATGAAAAACTGTTTTTT. Translated, it gives CASSLGVGSANEKLFF. The chain combines TRBV5-1 with TRBJ1-4; D call uncertain. Germline-derived CDR1 and CDR2 are SGHRS and YFSETQ. The CDR3 covers 16 residues. V dropped 0 bases and J dropped 3 bases, with 12 bases sitting between them.

Comments on this clone: Other DNA sequences in this sample translate to the same CDR3. The genes are TRBV20-1 and TRBJ2-1; the D is unclear. CDR1 and CDR2 from the germline V gene are DFQATT and SNEGSKA (reference sequence). This CDR3 spans 11 amino acids. V lost 6 bases, J lost 3 bases, and 6 bases lay in between. The CDR3 sequence is CSAPDYNEQFF. In nucleotides, the CDR3 is TGCAGTGCCCCTGACTACAATGAGCAGTTCTTC.

The chain joins TRBV4-3 to TRBJ2-7; TRBD1 might be the D (6 bases). The CDR3 consists of 14 residues. The germline V gene encodes CDR1 LGHNA and CDR2 YSLEER. V was cut by 4 bases and J by 5 bases, with 15 bases left in between. CDR3 protein: CASSPDRSLDEQYF. CDR3 sequence (DNA): TGCGCCAGCAGCCCAGACAGGAGTCTTGACGAGCAGTACTTC.

The rearrangement links TRBV6-1 to TRBJ1-1; possibly TRBD1 for D (5 bases). The germline CDR1 and CDR2 sequences are MNHNS and SASEGT. The CDR3 spans 14 residues. Trimming removed 3 bases from V and 4 bases from J, with 12 bases in between. The DNA for the CDR3 is TGTGCCAGCAGTGAGAGGGGTCGTGTCACTGAAGCTTTCTTT. Translated, it gives CASSERGRVTEAFF.

Concerning this clone: Other DNA sequences from this sample encode an identical CDR3 as well. The chain combines TRBV5-6 with TRBJ2-5; 7 nucleotides agree with TRBD2. The CDR3 contains 13 residues. Germline V gene lookup returns CDR1 SGHDT and CDR2 YYEEEE. J was trimmed by 2 bases and V by 4 bases; bases with no gene match: 2. In nucleotides, the CDR3 is TGTGCCAGCAGCCCGGGGGGTCAAGAGACCCAGTACTTC. It encodes CASSPGGQETQYF.

As concerns this clone: The sample contains more than one DNA sequence encoding this CDR3. The chain has TRBV13 and TRBJ1-2; 9 bases map to TRBD1. Trimming cost V 5 bases and J 2 bases; bases outside gene matches: 3. Per the germline V gene, CDR1 is PRHDT and CDR2 is FYEKMQ (reference sequence). CDR3 size: 14 residues. CDR3 sequence (DNA): TGTGCCAGCAGCCCAGGACAGGGGAACTATGGCTACACCTTC. It encodes CASSPGQGNYGYTF.

The chain combines TRBV2 with TRBJ2-1; D is unresolved. The V gene lost 7 bases and the J gene lost 4 bases, with 11 bases spanning the gap. This CDR3 has 13 residues. Germline-derived CDR1 and CDR2 are SNHLY and FYNNEI. CDR3 sequence: CASIPDLYNEQFF. The CDR3 coding sequence is TGTGCCAGCATCCCTGACCTTTACAATGAGCAGTTCTTC.

This chain links TRBV6-6 with TRBJ1-2, with a weak D call TRBD1 (6 bases). CDR1 is MNHNY and CDR2 is SVGAGI in the germline V gene (reference sequence). Trimming removed 6 bases from V and 4 bases from J, with 15 bases in between. The CDR3 totals 14 residues. CDR3 sequence reads: CASRDRQAVYGYTF. The CDR3 bases are TGTGCCAGCAGAGACAGGCAGGCGGTCTATGGCTACACCTTC.

The V and J genes are TRBV10-2 and TRBJ2-7, with unresolved D. The germline CDR1 and CDR2 sequences are WSHSY and SAAADI. The V gene lost 5 bases and the J gene lost 2 bases, with 7 bases spanning the gap. The CDR3 contains 12 residues. CDR3 in amino acids: CASSQQTYEQYF. CDR3 in DNA: TGCGCCAGCAGTCAACAGACCTACGAGCAGTACTTC.

This clone was counted a few times. The V and J genes are TRBV6-1 and TRBJ1-2, with D perhaps TRBD1 (6 bases). With 3 bases removed from V and 8 bases from J, the gap between germline ends came to 25 bases. From germline, CDR1 is MNHNS and CDR2 SASEGT. This CDR3 spans 17 amino acids. CDR3 loop: CASSELMTGPQYRGYTF. CDR3 bases: TGTGCCAGCAGTGAGCTCATGACAGGCCCCCAGTATCGGGGCTACACCTTC.

This chain links TRBV25-1 with TRBJ1-6; TRBD1 is a possible D gene (5 bases). Germline V CDR1 and CDR2: MGHDK, SYGVNS. The CDR3 runs to 14 residues. V gave up 3 bases and J gave up 10 bases, with 13 bases separating them. CDR3 sequence (DNA): TGTGCCAGCAGTGATAAGGGGAGGTCCTCACCCCTCCACTTT. This gives the protein CASSDKGRSSPLHF.

The chain has TRBV18 and TRBJ1-1, with a tentative D call TRBD1 (6 bases). This CDR3 spans 17 amino acids. Looked up from germline, CDR1 is KGHSH and CDR2 is LQKENI. V lost 0 bases to trimming and J lost 4 bases, with 18 bases between them. The CDR3 region has the DNA TGTGCCAGCTCACCACCGATGGCTTCCCGAGGGGGCACTGAAGCTTTCTTT. Translating gives CASSPPMASRGGTEAFF.

The chain has TRBV6-6 and TRBJ1-1; 7 nucleotides match TRBD1. Germline CDR1 is MNHNY and CDR2 is SVGAGI (reference sequence). Trimming removed 6 bases from V and 3 bases from J; junction bases left unmatched: 7. The CDR3 has 14 amino acids. The CDR3 nucleotides are TGTGCCAGCAGACGACAGGGTTGGGACACTGAAGCTTTCTTT. It yields the protein CASRRQGWDTEAFF.

The gene calls are TRBV19 and TRBJ1-1; 8 bases line up with TRBD1. This CDR3 comprises 14 residues. Germline V gene lookup returns CDR1 LNHDA and CDR2 SQIVND (reference sequence). V shed 8 bases, J shed 11 bases, and the junction held 16 bases outside the gene matches. The DNA for the CDR3 is TGTGCCAGTTCCGGCATCGACAGGGGTAATTGGGCTTTCTTT. It encodes CASSGIDRGNWAFF.

This clone has just a few counts. This chain connects TRBV4-1 to TRBJ2-5; the match to TRBD1 covers 10 bases. V lost 4 bases, J lost 5 bases, and 7 bases stayed unmatched. Germline loops: CDR1 MGHRA, CDR2 YSYEKL. The length of the CDR3 is 15 residues. CDR3 sequence: CASSPGDRGSETQYF. DNA of the CDR3: TGCGCCAGCAGCCCAGGGGACAGGGGTAGCGAGACCCAGTACTTC.

The rearrangement uses TRBV9 and TRBJ2-3; no definite D call. Germline CDR1 SGDLS, CDR2 YYNGEE. Deletions cut 0 bases from V and 3 bases from J, with 14 bases between. This CDR3 spans 16 amino acids. CDR3 amino acids: CASSVESSTRTDTQYF. In DNA form, the CDR3 reads TGTGCCAGCAGCGTAGAATCCTCAACGAGGACAGATACGCAGTATTTT. The full variable domain, completed using reference TRBV9 and TRBJ2-3, is DSGVTQTPKHLITATGQRVTLRCSPRSGDLSVYWYQQSLDQGLQFLIQYYNGEERAKGNILERFSAQQFPDLHSELNLSSLELGDSALYFCASSVESSTRTDTQYFGPGTRLTVL.